The 18 T cell receptor beta chains below were found in one sample sequenced in a study of cytomegalovirus exposure and HLA in healthy donors. PCR used 60 Vbeta primers and 13 Jbeta primers. Using immunoSEQ multiplex PCR, the repertoire was profiled, and TCRdb retains in-frame clones only, with some absent. The sample has roughly 250,000 clones, roughly 80% seen once; the top ten hold 0.3% to 0.35%. Material for sequencing was PBMCs. These receptors came from a girl aged 2 to 10 in good health and CMV-seronegative.

CDR3: CASSVVRSSGVTDTQYF. The CDR3 DNA reads as TGTGCCAGCAGCGTAGTACGGTCTAGCGGGGTCACAGATACGCAGTATTTT. The chain recombines TRBV9 with TRBJ2-3, with 9 bases lining up with TRBD2. J gave up 2 bases and V 0 bases, and 7 bases lay outside the gene matches. Germline CDR1 and CDR2: SGDLS and YYNGEE. The CDR3 sequence is 17 residues long.

The chain combines TRBV5-1 with TRBJ1-4; D remains unclear. Between the trimmed V and J ends, which lost 1 base and 0 bases, there was a span of 4 bases. The CDR3 length is 14 residues. Germline assignment: CDR1 SGHRS and CDR2 YFSETQ. The DNA for the CDR3 is TGCGCCAGCAGCTTGCGTTCAACTAATGAAAAACTGTTTTTT. Protein sequence: CASSLRSTNEKLFF.

The CDR3 DNA reads TGTGCCAGCAGCTTGTGGGCGGGTAATGAAAAACTGTTTTTT. Amino acid sequence: CASSLWAGNEKLFF. The genes are TRBV5-6 and TRBJ1-4; D call uncertain. The CDR3 loop spans 14 amino acids. Germline CDR1 reads SGHDT; CDR2 reads YYEEEE. Deletions cut 1 base from V and 4 bases from J, with 8 bases between.

The rearrangement links TRBV7-9 to TRBJ2-5; 7 positions match TRBD1. The germline V gene has CDR1 SEHNR and CDR2 FQNEAQ (reference sequence). This CDR3 is built from 16 residues. J gave up 7 bases and V 5 bases, and 16 bases lay outside the gene matches. The CDR3 sequence is CASSHRYGTVNGTQYF. The CDR3 coding sequence is TGTGCCAGCAGCCACCGGTACGGGACAGTAAACGGGACCCAGTACTTC. Full variable domain (outside the CDR3, taken from reference TRBV7-9 and TRBJ2-5): DTGVSQNPRHKITKRGQNVTFRCDPISEHNRLYWYRQTLGQGPEFLTYFQNEAQLEKSRLLSDRFSAERPKGSFSTLEIQRTEQGDSAMYLCASSHRYGTVNGTQYFGPGTRLLVL.

The chain employs TRBV28 and TRBJ1-1; maybe TRBD1 (5 bases). Germline lookup yields CDR1 MDHEN and CDR2 SYDVKM. The V end was cut by 4 bases, the J end by 4 bases, with 13 bases between. CDR3 length: 14 residues. In nucleotides, the CDR3 is TGTGCCAGCAGTTGGGGGGGACGCCTCACTGAAGCTTTCTTT. Translating it yields CASSWGGRLTEAFF.

The chain recombines TRBV28 with TRBJ2-4; 7 bases line up with TRBD1. Germline V gives CDR1 MDHEN, CDR2 SYDVKM. Germline trimming cut 6 bases from V and 1 base from J; bases unmatched to any gene: 3. The CDR3 sequence is 14 residues long. This CDR3 is CASRRGQAKNIQYF. CDR3 nucleotides: TGTGCCAGCAGACGGGGACAGGCCAAAAACATTCAGTACTTC.

There are a few counts of this clone. This chain's CDR3 is CASSPTTVANEKLFF. DNA of the CDR3: TGTGCCAGCAGCCCGACGACAGTGGCTAATGAAAAACTGTTTTTT. The chain combines TRBV11-2 with TRBJ1-4; possible D gene TRBD1, 5 bases. Trimming left V 5 bases short and J 3 bases short, with 13 bases between. CDR1 is SGHAT, CDR2 FQNNGV, per germline. The CDR3 runs to 15 residues.

The chain links TRBV27 to TRBJ2-3; D perhaps matches TRBD1 (5 bases). CDR3 size: 15 residues. Germline V gene sequence: CDR1 MNHEY, CDR2 SMNVEV (reference sequence). Trimming pared 5 bases from V and 1 base from J, leaving 13 bases between. CDR3 in amino acids: CASSPSGSGTDTQYF. The CDR3 bases are TGTGCCAGCAGTCCCTCAGGGTCGGGCACAGATACGCAGTATTTT.

The chain employs TRBV6-5 and TRBJ2-5; D perhaps matches TRBD1 (6 bases). The J call is doubtful: the DNA matches TRBJ2-7 better. The germline CDR1 and CDR2 sequences are MNHEY and SVGAGI. This CDR3 has 15 residues. The CDR3 sequence is CASSYSQGKSYEQYF. In DNA, the CDR3 is TGTGCCAGCAGTTACTCGCAGGGGAAATCCTACGAGCAGTACTTC.

This clone was counted between two and nine times. No DNA is shown, since the ends of the CDR3 on it are uncertain; the CDR3 is the one TCRdb lists. This sequence joins TRBV21-1 and TRBJ2-5; the table's D call TRBD1 went unverified against the DNA. TRBV21-1 has pseudogene status. The CDR3 contains 18 residues when both ends are counted. This CDR3 reads CASSQVGPVGQGAETQYF.

This chain uses TRBV14 with TRBJ1-1; unclear D gene. The CDR3 has 12 residues. V gave up 7 bases and J gave up 3 bases, with 9 bases separating them. Germline V gene data show CDR1 as SGHDN and CDR2 as FVKESK. CDR3 residues: CASTGVDTEAFF. CDR3 bases: TGTGCCAGCACCGGAGTGGACACTGAAGCTTTCTTT.

The chain employs TRBV6-5 and TRBJ1-1; D is perhaps TRBD1 (5 bases). The CDR3 extends over 14 amino acids. Germline CDR1 and CDR2: MNHEY and SVGAGI. V was shortened by 2 bases and J by 3 bases, with 10 bases between the two germline ends. CDR3: CASSYRGGDTEAFF. CDR3 DNA: TGTGCCAGCAGTTACCGGGGGGGGGACACTGAAGCTTTCTTT.

The V call is TRBV9, the J call TRBJ2-1, with 7 bases lining up with TRBD1. The germline V gene encodes CDR1 SGDLS and CDR2 YYNGEE. Losses at the gene ends were 0 bases for V and 4 bases for J; bases not matched to a gene: 1. The CDR3 extends over 14 amino acids. The CDR3: CASSVGDSYNEQFF. CDR3 sequence (DNA): TGTGCCAGCAGCGTAGGGGACAGTTACAATGAGCAGTTCTTC. Full variable domain (rest looked up from reference TRBV9 and TRBJ2-1): DSGVTQTPKHLITATGQRVTLRCSPRSGDLSVYWYQQSLDQGLQFLIQYYNGEERAKGNILERFSAQQFPDLHSELNLSSLELGDSALYFCASSVGDSYNEQFFGPGTRLTVL.

V and J are TRBV6-4 and TRBJ2-1; no firm D call. The germline gives CDR1 MRHNA, CDR2 SNTAGT. There are 14 residues in the CDR3. V was trimmed by 3 bases and J by 5 bases, leaving 11 bases between them. The CDR3 is CASSEGGPHNEQFF. In nucleotides, the CDR3 is TGTGCCAGCAGTGAGGGTGGGCCCCACAATGAGCAGTTCTTC.

The CDR3: CSVRDRYEQYF. Written as DNA, the CDR3 is TGCAGCGTCCGGGACAGATACGAGCAGTACTTC. The chain uses TRBV29-1 and TRBJ2-7; 7 nucleotides agree with TRBD1. In germline, CDR1 is SQVTM, CDR2 ANQGSEA. This CDR3 has 11 amino acids. J lost 4 bases, V lost 6 bases, and 3 bases had no gene match.

This clone was detected only a few times. The chain couples TRBV27 to TRBJ2-3; TRBD2 matches at 7 bases. The CDR3 totals 15 residues. V gave up 6 bases and J gave up 3 bases; unmatched junction bases: 9. CDR1 is MNHEY and CDR2 is SMNVEV in the germline V gene (reference sequence). This chain's CDR3 is CASSPGLPQTDTQYF. CDR3 coding DNA: TGTGCCAGCAGCCCGGGACTACCCCAGACAGATACGCAGTATTTT.

The V and J genes are TRBV10-3 and TRBJ2-5, with 10 bases matching TRBD2. The J call may not be correct, given that the DNA end is closer to TRBJ2-7. Germline V CDR1 and CDR2: ENHRY, SYGVKD. The CDR3 has 14 amino acids. CDR3 sequence: CAITGTSVSYEQYF. The CDR3 DNA sequence: TGTGCCATCACCGGGACTAGCGTGTCCTACGAGCAGTACTTC.

The J gene is TRBJ1-2, the V gene TRBV5-1, with D hard to call. Germline V gives CDR1 SGHRS, CDR2 YFSETQ. V lost 3 bases to trimming and J lost 5 bases, with 17 bases between them. This CDR3 has 15 amino acids. The CDR3 nucleotides are TGCGCCAGCAGCTGGGATGACTACGCGGGATATGGCTACACCTTC. Translating gives CASSWDDYAGYGYTF.